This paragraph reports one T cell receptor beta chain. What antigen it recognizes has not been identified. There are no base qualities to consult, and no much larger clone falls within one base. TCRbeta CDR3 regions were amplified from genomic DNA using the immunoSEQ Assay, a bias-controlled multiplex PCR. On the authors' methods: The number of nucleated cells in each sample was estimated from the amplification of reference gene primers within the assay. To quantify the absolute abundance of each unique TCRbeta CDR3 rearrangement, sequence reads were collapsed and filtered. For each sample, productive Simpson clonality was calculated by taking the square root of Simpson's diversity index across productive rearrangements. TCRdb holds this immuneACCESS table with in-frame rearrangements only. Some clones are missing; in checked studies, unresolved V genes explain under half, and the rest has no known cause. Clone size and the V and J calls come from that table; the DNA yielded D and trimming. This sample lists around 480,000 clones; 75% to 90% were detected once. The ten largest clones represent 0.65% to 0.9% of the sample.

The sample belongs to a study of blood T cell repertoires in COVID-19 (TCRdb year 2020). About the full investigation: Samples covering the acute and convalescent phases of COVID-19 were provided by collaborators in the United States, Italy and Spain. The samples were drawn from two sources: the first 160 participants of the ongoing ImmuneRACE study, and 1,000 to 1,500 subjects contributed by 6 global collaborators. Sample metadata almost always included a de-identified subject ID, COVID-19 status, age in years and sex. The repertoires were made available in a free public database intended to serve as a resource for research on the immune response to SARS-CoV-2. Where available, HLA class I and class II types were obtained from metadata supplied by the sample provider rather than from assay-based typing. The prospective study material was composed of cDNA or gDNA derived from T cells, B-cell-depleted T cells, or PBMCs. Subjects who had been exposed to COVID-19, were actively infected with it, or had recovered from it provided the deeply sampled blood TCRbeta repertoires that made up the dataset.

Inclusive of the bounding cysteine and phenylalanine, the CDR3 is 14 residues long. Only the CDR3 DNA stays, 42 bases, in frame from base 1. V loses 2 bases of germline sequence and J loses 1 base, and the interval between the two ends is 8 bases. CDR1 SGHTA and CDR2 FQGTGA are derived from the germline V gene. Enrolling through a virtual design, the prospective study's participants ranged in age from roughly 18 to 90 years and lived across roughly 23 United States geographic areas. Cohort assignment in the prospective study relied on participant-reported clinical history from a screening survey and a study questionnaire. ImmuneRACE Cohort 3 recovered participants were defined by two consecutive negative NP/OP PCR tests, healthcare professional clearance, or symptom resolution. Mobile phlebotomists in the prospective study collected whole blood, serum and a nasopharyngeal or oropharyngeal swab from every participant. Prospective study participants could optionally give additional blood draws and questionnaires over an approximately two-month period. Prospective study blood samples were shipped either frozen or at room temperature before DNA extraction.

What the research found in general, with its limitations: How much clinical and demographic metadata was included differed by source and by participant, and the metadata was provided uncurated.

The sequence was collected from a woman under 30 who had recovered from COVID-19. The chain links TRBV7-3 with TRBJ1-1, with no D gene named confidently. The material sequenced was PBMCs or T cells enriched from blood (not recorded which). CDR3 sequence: CASSLLGQNTEAFF. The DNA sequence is TGTGCCAGCAGCTTACTGGGCCAGAACACTGAAGCTTTCTTT.